The 18 T cell receptor beta chains below all came from one sample that was sequenced in a study of blood T cell repertoires in COVID-19. Sequenced by immunoSEQ multiplex PCR; TCRdb stores in-frame clones only, minus some. The sample consists of approximately 190,000 clones, approximately 82% of them appearing once. The sequenced sample was PBMCs or T cells enriched from blood (not recorded which). The origin of the receptors is a woman in her fifties or sixties with acute COVID-19.

The chain uses TRBV5-1 and TRBJ1-3; D possibly corresponds to TRBD1 (5 bases). Germline CDR1 is SGHRS and CDR2 is YFSETQ. The CDR3 length is 15 residues. The V end was cut by 4 bases, the J end by 0 bases, with 11 bases between. This CDR3 is CASSLSGLSGNTIYF. The CDR3 region has the DNA TGCGCCAGCAGCCTCTCGGGACTCTCTGGAAACACCATATATTTT.

The rearrangement joins TRBV4-3 to TRBJ1-6; TRBD1 is a possible D gene (6 bases). Trimming left V 3 bases short and J 1 base short, with 10 bases between. The CDR3 totals 16 residues. Germline V gives CDR1 LGHNA, CDR2 YSLEER. The CDR3 nucleotides are TGCGCCAGCAGCCAGAGTGGGACATCCTATAATTCACCCCTCCACTTT. Translation: CASSQSGTSYNSPLHF.

This rearrangement joins TRBV27 to TRBJ2-7, with TRBD1 as a possible D gene (5 bases). Germline CDR1 is MNHEY and CDR2 is SMNVEV (reference sequence). V gave up 6 bases and J gave up 1 base, with 13 bases separating them. This CDR3 region has 14 residues. CDR3 sequence: CASSWRQTSYEQYF. The CDR3 coding sequence is TGTGCCAGCAGCTGGAGACAGACATCCTACGAGCAGTACTTC.

This rearrangement joins TRBV28 to TRBJ1-5, with 8 bases identical to TRBD1. Germline V gene sequence: CDR1 MDHEN, CDR2 SYDVKM. This CDR3 is 19 amino acids long. V lost 4 bases, J lost 4 bases, and 18 bases stayed unmatched. CDR3 sequence (DNA): TGTGCCAGCAGTTATAGGACAGGGACACGCGACGATGGAAATCAGCCCCAGCATTTT. It encodes CASSYRTGTRDDGNQPQHF.

The chain recombines TRBV27 with TRBJ2-2, with 8 bases fitting TRBD2. Germline V lookup: CDR1 MNHEY, CDR2 SMNVEV (reference sequence). The J segment lost 5 bases and the V segment lost 0 bases, leaving 2 bases of the junction unmatched. CDR3 length equals 15 residues. CDR3: CASSLSSGKTGELFF. The CDR3 DNA reads as TGTGCCAGCAGTTTATCTAGCGGGAAAACCGGGGAGCTGTTTTTT.

V is TRBV27 and J is TRBJ1-6, with TRBD1 matching over 7 bases. CDR3 length: 14 amino acids. Trimming took 5 bases from V and 6 from J; bases not matched to a gene: 4. Germline V lookup: CDR1 MNHEY, CDR2 SMNVEV (reference sequence). CDR3 sequence reads: CASSLDRVNSPLHF. CDR3 DNA: TGTGCCAGCAGTCTAGACAGGGTTAATTCACCCCTCCACTTT.

Here the CDR3 reads CASSVATSTDTQYF. CDR3 DNA sequence: TGTGCCAGCAGCGTAGCTACGAGTACAGATACGCAGTATTTT. This rearrangement joins TRBV9 to TRBJ2-3; no reliable D call. V was shortened by 0 bases and J by 3 bases, with 8 bases between the two germline ends. The CDR3 length is 14 residues. The germline V gene encodes CDR1 SGDLS and CDR2 YYNGEE.

V and J are TRBV7-9 and TRBJ2-2; no reliable D call. Deletions cut 3 bases from V and 2 bases from J, with 13 bases between. Per the germline V gene, CDR1 is SEHNR and CDR2 is FQNEAQ (reference sequence). CDR3 length: 16 residues. The CDR3 reads CASSLIGSINTGELFF. In DNA, the CDR3 is TGTGCCAGCAGCTTGATTGGCTCGATAAACACCGGGGAGCTGTTTTTT.

The rearrangement joins TRBV30 to TRBJ2-3; possibly TRBD1 for D (6 bases). This CDR3 comprises 14 residues. Trimming took 2 bases from V and 1 from J, leaving 10 bases between them. The V gene's germline CDR1 is GTSNPN and CDR2 SVGIG (reference sequence). CDR3 DNA: TGTGCCTGGAGTACAGGGTCCGGCACAGATACGCAGTATTTT. Translated, it gives CAWSTGSGTDTQYF.

The chain couples TRBV11-2 to TRBJ2-2; 9 positions match TRBD2. Germline V lookup: CDR1 SGHAT, CDR2 FQNNGV. This CDR3 spans 16 amino acids. With 4 bases clipped from V and 3 bases from J, the junction kept 6 bases outside the gene matches. The DNA of the CDR3 is TGTGCCAGCAGCTCAGGACTAGCGAGGTACACCGGGGAGCTGTTTTTT. This translates into CASSSGLARYTGELFF.

This sequence joins TRBV7-6 and TRBJ2-2, with TRBD1 matching 10 bases. Per germline, CDR1 SGHVS and CDR2 FNYEAQ. CDR3 length: 14 residues. The J segment lost 8 bases and the V segment lost 5 bases, leaving 5 bases of the junction unmatched. The CDR3: CASSLRTGGGELFF. CDR3 in DNA: TGTGCCAGCAGCCTTCGGACAGGGGGTGGGGAGCTGTTTTTT.

The chain joins TRBV2 to TRBJ2-3; 9 bases line up with TRBD2. V gave up 9 bases and J gave up 6 bases; unmatched junction bases: 13. The CDR3 loop spans 15 amino acids. Germline V gene data show CDR1 as SNHLY and CDR2 as FYNNEI. The CDR3 nucleotides are TGTGCCAGAGCCAGGGCGGGAGGGCCGACGGATACGCAGTATTTT. This encodes CARARAGGPTDTQYF.

The V and J genes are TRBV7-9 and TRBJ1-5; TRBD1 matches at 8 bases. The CDR3 contains 16 residues. Germline lookup yields CDR1 SEHNR and CDR2 FQNEAQ (reference sequence). The V gene end was trimmed by 5 bases and the J gene end by 1 base; junction bases not matched to a gene: 7. This chain's CDR3 is CASSAPGDRSNQPQHF. The CDR3, as DNA: TGTGCCAGCAGCGCGCCAGGGGACAGGAGCAATCAGCCCCAGCATTTT.

This chain connects TRBV19 to TRBJ2-7, with D possibly matching TRBD1 (6 bases). The CDR3 consists of 16 residues. Trimming shortened V by 5 bases and J by 4 bases, and 21 bases separated the two germline ends. Germline V gene lookup returns CDR1 LNHDA and CDR2 SQIVND (reference sequence). The CDR3 DNA reads as TGTGCCAGTAGTTCCTCCTGGGCAGGGGAACGGTACGAGCAGTACTTC. It codes for CASSSSWAGERYEQYF.

The rearrangement links TRBV6-4 to TRBJ1-2, with 7 bases aligning to TRBD1. Trimming at V came to 2 bases and at J to 8 bases, leaving 11 bases not matched to a gene. Germline CDR1 MRHNA, CDR2 SNTAGT. This CDR3 is 15 amino acids long. The CDR3, as DNA: TGTGCCAGCAGTGACCAAGCCGACAGGGTCGGAGGCTACACCTTC. It encodes CASSDQADRVGGYTF.

The rearrangement links TRBV4-3 to TRBJ2-2; TRBD1 agrees at 10 bases. This CDR3 spans 17 amino acids. From germline, CDR1 is LGHNA and CDR2 YSLEER. J gave up 7 bases and V 0 bases, and 8 bases lay outside the gene matches. CDR3 nucleotide sequence: TGCGCCAGCAGCCAAGAGGGTGGACAGGGGGTCGACGGGGAGCTGTTTTTT. Translation: CASSQEGGQGVDGELFF.

The gene calls are TRBV7-6 and TRBJ2-5; 10 bases are shared with TRBD1. Germline CDR1 is SGHVS and CDR2 is FNYEAQ. This CDR3 is built from 17 residues. The V segment lost 6 bases and the J segment 5 bases; nucleotides outside the gene matches: 15. The CDR3: CASSPTHRQGAGETQYF. Here the CDR3 DNA reads TGTGCCAGCAGTCCTACTCACCGACAGGGGGCAGGGGAGACCCAGTACTTC.

This clone was seen once. V usage is TRBV28 and J usage is TRBJ1-6, with D possibly TRBD1 on 6 matching bases. Germline-derived CDR1 and CDR2 are MDHEN and SYDVKM. V was cut by 5 bases and J by 9 bases, with 14 bases left in between. This CDR3 has 14 residues. The DNA of the CDR3 is TGTGCCAGCAGTCCGGGATCAGGGGCTTCACCCCTCCACTTT. It codes for CASSPGSGASPLHF.